This T cell receptor beta chain came from a study of identical twins. Study outcomes and limitations: Zero-insertion findings could be partly confounded by invariant cells (MAIT and iNKT cells). Fewer insertions were carried by abundant cord blood beta clonotypes, but none was seen in memory repertoires.

A few counts support this clonotype. What it recognizes is unknown. CDR3 length equals 18 residues. In every case, the donor was a healthy Caucasian. Unique molecular identifiers were present on the cDNA, which also gained a universal primer site by template switching. Each CDR3 protein gets one entry after TCRdb re-called the 5' RACE reads with MiXCR. The sample lists roughly 1,500,000 distinct CDR3 sequences, less than 35% occurring once. This receptor was taken from a newborn girl in good health. The chain employs TRBV21-1 and TRBJ1-2; TRBD1, as called in the table, went unchecked against the DNA. TRBV21-1 constitutes a pseudogene. The sequencing sample was made of cord blood. The DNA for the CDR3 is TGTGCCAGCAGCCCTCTTCCGGGGTCGGGACAGGGAAACTATGGCTACACCTTC. Amino acid sequence: CASSPLPGSGQGNYGYTF.